These 13 T cell receptor beta chains came from one sample sequenced in a study of shared clonotypes between healthy human individuals. Generated by immunoSEQ multiplex PCR, the TCRdb table keeps only in-frame clones and is missing some. The repertoire consists of a few million clones, with 80% to 95% occurring once and the leading ten covering under 0.45%. The sequenced sample consisted of naive CD4+ T cells from PBMCs. Subset specified: CD45RA+ positively selected. The receptors come from a man younger than 35 in good health. Some clones in this sample may be carry-over from other donors' samples.

This rearrangement joins TRBV11-2 to TRBJ2-5, with a weak D call TRBD1 (5 bases). Germline V gives CDR1 SGHAT, CDR2 FQNNGV. This CDR3 region has 16 residues. V gave up 5 bases and J gave up 5 bases, with 21 bases separating them. CDR3 sequence reads: CASSLIPGSDAETQYF. The CDR3, as DNA: TGTGCCAGCAGCCTGATACCAGGGTCCGATGCGGAGACCCAGTACTTC.

This clone has just one count. The genes are TRBV30 and TRBJ1-2; D is undetermined. CDR1 is GTSNPN, CDR2 SVGIG, per germline (reference sequence). V lost 2 bases, J lost 3 bases, and 16 bases lay in between. This CDR3 region has 15 residues. The CDR3 sequence: CAWSQTRWVYYGYTF. CDR3 bases: TGTGCCTGGAGTCAAACTCGATGGGTTTACTATGGCTACACCTTC.

This chain uses TRBV7-9 with TRBJ2-1, with 8 positions matching TRBD2. Germline V lookup: CDR1 SEHNR, CDR2 FQNEAQ (reference sequence). Germline trimming cut 3 bases from V and 0 bases from J; bases unmatched to any gene: 7. The CDR3 is 17 residues long. CDR3 sequence: CASSFQTSGLSYNEQFF. The CDR3 region has the DNA TGTGCCAGCAGCTTCCAAACTAGCGGCCTCTCCTACAATGAGCAGTTCTTC.

This clone was counted once. This chain uses TRBV5-1 with TRBJ2-1; the D gene could be TRBD1 or TRBD2 (5 bases each). The CDR3 loop spans 15 amino acids. Deletions cut 1 base from V and 5 bases from J, with 13 bases between. The germline V gene has CDR1 SGHRS and CDR2 YFSETQ. The CDR3 loop reads CASSLNFGADNEQFF. CDR3 coding DNA: TGCGCCAGCAGCTTGAACTTCGGGGCAGACAATGAGCAGTTCTTC.

The gene calls are TRBV30 and TRBJ2-7, with D maybe TRBD1 (5 bases). Germline CDR1 and CDR2: GTSNPN and SVGIG (reference sequence). The CDR3 contains 13 residues. The V end was cut by 3 bases, the J end by 4 bases, with 13 bases between. CDR3 sequence (DNA): TGTGCCTGGAGCAAGGTGGGGCCATACGAGCAGTACTTC. Encoded protein: CAWSKVGPYEQYF.

CDR3 sequence (DNA): TGTGCCAGCAGGAACTCCCGGGGCTCTGGGGCCAACGTCCTGACTTTC. It translates to CASRNSRGSGANVLTF. The V and J genes are TRBV25-1 and TRBJ2-6, with D perhaps matching TRBD2 (5 bases). The CDR3 contains 16 residues. V was pared by 6 bases and J by 0 bases, with 12 bases between. Germline CDR1 MGHDK, CDR2 SYGVNS.

This chain connects TRBV11-2 to TRBJ2-7; 8 nucleotides agree with TRBD2. Germline CDR1 and CDR2: SGHAT and FQNNGV. V gave up 4 bases and J gave up 2 bases; unmatched junction bases: 10. This CDR3 is built from 16 residues. The CDR3 region has the DNA TGTGCCAGCAGCTGGGACGGGAGGGGGGCCCCCTACGAGCAGTACTTC. Its translation is CASSWDGRGAPYEQYF.

The V and J genes are TRBV7-9 and TRBJ1-1; D gene unclear. This CDR3 is built from 12 residues. The V end was cut by 5 bases, the J end by 4 bases, with 8 bases between. CDR1 SEHNR and CDR2 FQNEAQ come from the germline V gene (reference sequence). CDR3 residues: CASSPVGTEAFF. The CDR3 DNA reads as TGTGCCAGCAGCCCAGTTGGCACTGAAGCTTTCTTT.

In nucleotides, the CDR3 is TGTGCCAGCAGGGGGACTAGCGGAGGATACAATGAGCAGTTCTTC. It specifies CASRGTSGGYNEQFF. The genes are TRBV5-4 and TRBJ2-1; 11 nucleotides line up with TRBD2. Looked up from germline, CDR1 is SGHNT and CDR2 is YYREEE (reference sequence). Unmatched junction bases numbered 5, after V lost 5 bases and J lost 4 bases. The length of the CDR3 is 15 residues.

This rearrangement joins TRBV7-3 to TRBJ2-3; no clear D. Trimming pared 4 bases from V and 3 bases from J, leaving 5 bases between. This CDR3 is built from 12 residues. CDR1 and CDR2 (germline): SGHTA, FQGTGA. CDR3: CASSSLTDTQYF. CDR3 DNA sequence: TGTGCCAGCAGCTCTTTAACAGATACGCAGTATTTT.

The chain carries TRBV15 and TRBJ2-6; no definite D call. Looked up from germline, CDR1 is LNHNV and CDR2 is YYDKDF (reference sequence). V lost 0 bases to trimming and J lost 2 bases, with 5 bases between them. This CDR3 has 15 amino acids. The CDR3 region is CATSRDNPGANVLTF. The CDR3 coding sequence is TGTGCCACCAGCAGAGATAACCCTGGGGCCAACGTCCTGACTTTC.

The CDR3 DNA sequence: TGCGCCAGCAGCCATCTCGGACAGGGTCAAGAGACCCAGTACTTC. This gives the protein CASSHLGQGQETQYF. The chain has TRBV4-1 and TRBJ2-5; 8 bases map to TRBD1. Per the germline V gene, CDR1 is MGHRA and CDR2 is YSYEKL. J was trimmed by 2 bases and V by 3 bases; bases with no gene match: 5. The length of the CDR3 is 15 residues.

The chain combines TRBV5-4 with TRBJ2-3; TRBD1 matches 8 bases. CDR1 and CDR2 (germline): SGHNT, YYREEE (reference sequence). CDR3 length equals 15 residues. V was clipped by 0 bases and J by 5 bases; unmatched bases: 5. The CDR3 loop reads CASSLAGGSGDTQYF. CDR3 coding DNA: TGTGCCAGCAGCTTGGCAGGGGGCAGTGGAGATACGCAGTATTTT.